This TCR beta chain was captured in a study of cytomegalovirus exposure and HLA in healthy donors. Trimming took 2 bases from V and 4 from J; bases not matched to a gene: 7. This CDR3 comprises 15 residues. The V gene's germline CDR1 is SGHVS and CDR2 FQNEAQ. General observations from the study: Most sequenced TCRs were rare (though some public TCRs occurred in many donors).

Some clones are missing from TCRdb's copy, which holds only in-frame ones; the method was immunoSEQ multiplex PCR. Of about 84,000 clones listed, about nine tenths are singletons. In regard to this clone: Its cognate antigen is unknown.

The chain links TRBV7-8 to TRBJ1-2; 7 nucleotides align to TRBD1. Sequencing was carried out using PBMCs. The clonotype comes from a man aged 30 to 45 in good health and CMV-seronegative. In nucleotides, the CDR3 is TGTGCCAGCAGCTTATGGGGGGCAGGGGGCTATGGCTACACCTTC. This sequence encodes CASSLWGAGGYGYTF.